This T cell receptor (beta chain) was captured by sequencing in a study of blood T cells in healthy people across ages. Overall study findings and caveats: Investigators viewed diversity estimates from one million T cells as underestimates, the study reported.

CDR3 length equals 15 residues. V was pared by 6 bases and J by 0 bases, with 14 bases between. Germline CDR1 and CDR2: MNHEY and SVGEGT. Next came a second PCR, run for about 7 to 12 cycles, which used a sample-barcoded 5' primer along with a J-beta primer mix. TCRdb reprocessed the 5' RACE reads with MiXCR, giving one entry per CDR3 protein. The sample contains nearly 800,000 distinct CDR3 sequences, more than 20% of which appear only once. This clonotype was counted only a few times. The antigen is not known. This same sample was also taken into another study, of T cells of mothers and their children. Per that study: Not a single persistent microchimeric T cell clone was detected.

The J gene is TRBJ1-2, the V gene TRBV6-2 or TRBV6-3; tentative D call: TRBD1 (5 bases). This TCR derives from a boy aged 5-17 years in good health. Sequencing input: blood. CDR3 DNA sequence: TGTGCCAGCAGCCCTATGGTGGACACTAACTATGGCTACACCTTC. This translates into CASSPMVDTNYGYTF.